The rows below give T cell receptor beta chains drawn from one sample of a study of cytomegalovirus exposure and HLA in healthy donors. Using immunoSEQ multiplex PCR, the repertoire was profiled, and TCRdb retains in-frame clones only, with some absent. The sample's table shows about 140,000 clones. Sequencing was done on a sample of PBMCs. Receptors were obtained from a male donor in good health and CMV-seronegative. CDR3s include the opening cysteine and the closing phenylalanine or tryptophan. The D gene is left open where the match is weak.

v_gene	j_gene	d_gene	CDR3nt	CDR3aa
TRBV18	TRBJ2-7	NA	TGTGCCAGCTCACCCGTCGAAGCATCCTACGAGCAGTACTTC	CASSPVEASYEQYF
TRBV27	TRBJ1-5	NA	TGTGCCAGCAGTTTATCGGTCGGGGGGGAAGGCAATCAGCCCCAGCATTTT	CASSLSVGGEGNQPQHF
TRBV11-2	TRBJ1-1	NA	TGTGCCAGCAGCTTACTAGGACAGAAGAACACTGAAGCTTTCTTT	CASSLLGQKNTEAFF
TRBV19	TRBJ2-7	TRBD1	TGTGCCAGTAGTCTGCAGACAGGGGCATCGGACGAGCAGTACTTC	CASSLQTGASDEQYF
TRBV7-9	TRBJ2-5	NA	TGTGCCAGCAGCAGAAATACCCCCTTAAGGGGCCACCAAGAGACCCAGTACTTC	CASSRNTPLRGHQETQYF
TRBV28	TRBJ1-2	NA	TGTGCCAGCATCTGGGGGGGGGAAAACTATGGCTACACCTTC	CASIWGGENYGYTF
TRBV6-5	TRBJ2-7	TRBD1	TGTGCCAGCAGCCCCACAGGGGATGAGCAGTACTTC	CASSPTGDEQYF
TRBV6-5	TRBJ2-5	TRBD2	TGTGCCAGCAGTGCTAGCGGGGGGACTCAAGAGACCCAGTACTTC	CASSASGGTQETQYF
TRBV6-5	TRBJ2-5	NA	TGTGCCAGCAGTTACTCACCCAGTGGAGGCCAAGAGACCCAGTACTTC	CASSYSPSGGQETQYF
TRBV5-1	TRBJ2-2	TRBD2	TGCGCCAGCAGCCCTGGACTAGCCGGGGAGCTGTTTTTT	CASSPGLAGELFF
TRBV4-2	TRBJ2-7	TRBD2	TGTGCCAGCAGCCAGTGGATCGGGGGGGCTGACGAGCAGTACTTC	CASSQWIGGADEQYF
TRBV6-1	TRBJ1-1	NA	TGTGCCAGCAGACAACGCGGGAACACTGAAGCTTTCTTT	CASRQRGNTEAFF
TRBV5-1	TRBJ1-4	TRBD1	TGCGCCAGCAGCTTCGGACAGGGACGCGGTGAAAAACTGTTTTTT	CASSFGQGRGEKLFF
TRBV4-3	TRBJ2-7	NA	TGCGCCAGCAGCCAAGACAGGGGAGATCCCTACGAGCAGTACTTC	CASSQDRGDPYEQYF
TRBV7-8	TRBJ2-7	NA	TGTGCCAGCAGCCCCCCGGGACTCTCCTACGAGCAGTACTTC	CASSPPGLSYEQYF
TRBV2	TRBJ2-1	TRBD2	TGTGCCAGGATGAACGGGGAGGGTCCCTACAATGAGCAGTTCTTC	CARMNGEGPYNEQFF
TRBV7-3	TRBJ1-2	NA	TGTGCCAGCAGCCCGGGGACTGGATGGGGCTACACCTTC	CASSPGTGWGYTF
TRBV7-2	TRBJ1-5	NA	TGTGCCAGCAGCTCAACCGGGACACTGAATCAGCCCCAGCATTTT	CASSSTGTLNQPQHF
TRBV19	TRBJ2-1	NA	TGTGCCAGCAGCCTAGCTGGCGGGATGGTGAATGAGCAGTTCTTC	CASSLAGGMVNEQFF
TRBV29-1	TRBJ1-1	NA	TGCAGCGTTGTGCGGGGGACTGAAGCTTTCTTT	CSVVRGTEAFF
TRBV27	TRBJ2-7	TRBD1	TGTGCCAGCAGGCGAACAGGGGGCGCCGCTTACGAGCAGTACTTC	CASRRTGGAAYEQYF
TRBV10-3	TRBJ2-7	NA	TGTTCTACAGGACCCTCCTACGAGCAGTACTTC	CSTGPSYEQYF
TRBV30	TRBJ1-1	NA	TGTGCCTGGAGTGTCGGGGGGATCGGTGAAGCTTTCTTT	CAWSVGGIGEAFF
TRBV6-6	TRBJ2-1	TRBD1	TGTGCTTCTACCGGGACAGGGGCGGCAATGCAGCAGTTCTTC	CASTGTGAAMQQFF
TRBV30	TRBJ1-5	NA	TGTGCCTGGAGTGTATCGATCTCCGGAGGGAGCAATCAGCCCCAGCATTTT	CAWSVSISGGSNQPQHF
TRBV11-2	TRBJ2-3	TRBD2	TGTGCCAGCAGCATACGGGGGGGGAGCACAGATACGCAGTATTTT	CASSIRGGSTDTQYF
TRBV18	TRBJ2-7	NA	TGTGCCAGCTCACCACTGGCGGGGGCAACTGCCTACGAGCAGTACTTC	CASSPLAGATAYEQYF
TRBV12-5	TRBJ2-7	NA	TGTGCTAGTTCCCTTACAGGAACCTACGAGCAGTACTTC	CASSLTGTYEQYF
TRBV10-3	TRBJ1-4	TRBD1	TGTGCCATCAGTGAAGGGACAGGGTATGTTGAAAAACTGTTTTTT	CAISEGTGYVEKLFF
TRBV5-8	TRBJ2-7	TRBD1	TGTGCCAGCAGCTTGGCCCGGGACAGGGGTACCTACGAGCAGTACTTC	CASSLARDRGTYEQYF
TRBV5-1	TRBJ1-1	TRBD1	TGCGCCAGCAGCCCTGGACAGGGGGCCTCTGGTTTCTTT	CASSPGQGASGFF
TRBV6-5	TRBJ1-1	NA	TGTGCCAGCAGTCTCCGAGCCAGGGTACAAGCTTTCTTT	CASSLRARVQAFF
TRBV6-6	TRBJ1-5	NA	TGTGCCAGCAGTTACTCGCCCAGATTGGCCAATCAGCCCCAGCATTTT	CASSYSPRLANQPQHF
TRBV6-1	TRBJ2-1	TRBD2	TGTGCCAGCAGTCTCACTAGCGGGATTTACAATGAGCAGTTCTTC	CASSLTSGIYNEQFF
TRBV5-5	TRBJ2-7	NA	TGTGCCAGCACCTCCGGGAGCGTGGGTCCCTACGAGCAGTACTTC	CASTSGSVGPYEQYF
TRBV25-1	TRBJ2-1	NA	TGTGCCAGCAGCATTATAACAGGGACGGAGCAGTTCTTC	CASSIITGTEQFF
TRBV5-1	TRBJ1-2	NA	TGCGCCAGCAGCTTGGTGGGGGCTCCCGACTATGGCTACACCTTC	CASSLVGAPDYGYTF
TRBV6-5	TRBJ2-3	NA	TGTGCCAGCAGTTACTCCGAGGGCACAGATACGCAGTATTTT	CASSYSEGTDTQYF
TRBV19	TRBJ2-7	NA	TGTGCCAGTAGTATACGAGGGCCCTCCTACGAGCAGTACTTC	CASSIRGPSYEQYF